This entry is about one TCR beta chain. This clonotype was seen repeatedly, ten times or more. Its target antigen remains unknown. Within one base of it there is no much larger clone, and no base qualities were kept. This record belongs to a study of CD8 T cells in ankylosing spondylitis (dated 2017 in TCRdb). Regarding the research as a whole: The study set out to find disease-linked TCR variants by profiling T cell receptor beta repertoires in ankylosing spondylitis patients and healthy donors. In total, the full study cohort was made up of over a hundred healthy donors and approximately 27 ankylosing spondylitis patients. Peripheral blood was sampled, and synovial fluid was additionally collected from ankylosing spondylitis patients. The full study reports these points: Blood from ankylosing spondylitis patients appeared to be characterized by a TCR beta motif made up of under ten highly homologous amino acid variants. Some motif variants had previously been reported in the synovial fluid and blood of reactive arthritis patients, which suggests shared mechanisms of disease initiation. In peripheral blood, the disease-linked clones were found at relatively low frequencies and had a CD8+ phenotype. The disease-linked clones were reported to be significantly enriched in matched synovial fluid samples from ankylosing spondylitis patients.

CDR1 and CDR2 are drawn from the germline V gene (reference sequence): MNHEY, SMNVEV. The CDR3 runs 14 amino acids, cysteine and phenylalanine included. The DNA shown is the 42-base CDR3, in frame from base 1. The V and J ends are trimmed by 5 bases and 4 bases, leaving 14 bases between them. Data came from an Illumina HiSeq 2500. TCR beta libraries were prepared by quantitative 5'-RACE with molecular barcodes. The original pipeline was this. A new computational method based on a probabilistic model of VDJ rearrangement was used to identify disease-linked TCR variants. The public reads were quality trimmed at Q25 with fastp and then assembled into clones with MiXCR by TCRdb, keeping productive beta chains. Entries that share a CDR3 protein sequence are merged under the most common genes and DNA. Here the V and J calls rest on TCRdb's processing, not on the authors' analysis. The sample contains about 210,000 distinct CDR3 sequences, 8% to 9% of them found a single time. The ten most abundant clones make up about 5% of the sample.

The sequence derives from a female donor with ankylosing spondylitis or in good health (not recorded which). Sequences were obtained from blood, either unsorted or a sorted T cell fraction (not recorded which). Recombination connected TRBV27 to TRBJ2-5; the D gene is perhaps TRBD2, on 6 matching bases. The DNA sequence follows: TGTGCCAGCAGTCGAGGGGACTCCCTAGAGACCCAGTACTTC. The resulting protein is CASSRGDSLETQYF.